The rows below give T cell receptor beta chains drawn from one sample of a study of CD8+CD57+ T cells in acquired aplastic anemia. From the reads, TCRdb called clonotypes with MiXCR, one entry per CDR3 protein. Among about 160,000 distinct CDR3 sequences, roughly 40% were seen once, and the ten largest hold around 0.96%. Sequencing used sorted CD4+, CD8+, or CD8+CD57+ T cells (not recorded which) from PBMCs. These receptors came from a human donor in good health. Each CDR3 is given with its conserved first and last residue. The D gene is left open where the match is weak. Rows give clone size only sometimes, using once, few, many, or a class for an expanded clone.

v_gene: TRBV6-1; d_gene: NA; j_gene: TRBJ1-6; abundance: once; CDR3aa: CASTARGSSSPLHF; CDR3nt: TGTGCCAGCACTGCGAGGGGATCGTCATCACCCCTCCACTTT
v_gene: TRBV20-1; d_gene: TRBD2; j_gene: TRBJ2-3; abundance: many; CDR3aa: CSALRASSGRTDTQYF; CDR3nt: TGCAGTGCCCTAAGGGCGTCTAGCGGTCGCACAGATACGCAGTATTTT
v_gene: TRBV10-1; d_gene: TRBD1; j_gene: TRBJ1-1; abundance: NA; CDR3aa: CASSDLGQLNTEAFF; CDR3nt: TGCGCCAGCAGTGACCTGGGACAGCTAAACACTGAAGCTTTCTTT
v_gene: TRBV24-1; d_gene: TRBD1; j_gene: TRBJ2-3; abundance: NA; CDR3aa: CATSDLPPTGADTQYF; CDR3nt: TGTGCCACCAGTGATTTACCCCCCACAGGGGCAGATACGCAGTATTTT
v_gene: TRBV4-2; d_gene: NA; j_gene: TRBJ1-1; abundance: many; CDR3aa: CASSPPMGVEAFF; CDR3nt: TGTGCCAGCAGCCCCCCAATGGGAGTTGAAGCTTTCTTT
v_gene: TRBV29-1; d_gene: NA; j_gene: TRBJ2-1; abundance: NA; CDR3aa: CSVGYNEQFF; CDR3nt: TGCAGCGTGGGGTACAATGAGCAGTTCTTC
v_gene: TRBV24-1; d_gene: TRBD1; j_gene: TRBJ1-5; abundance: NA; CDR3aa: CATSDLGQGDQPQHF; CDR3nt: TGTGCCACCAGTGATTTGGGACAGGGTGATCAGCCCCAGCATTTT
v_gene: TRBV10-3; d_gene: TRBD1; j_gene: TRBJ1-5; abundance: NA; CDR3aa: CARGTGVQPQHF; CDR3nt: TGTGCTAGGGGGACAGGGGTTCAGCCCCAGCATTTT
v_gene: TRBV6-5; d_gene: TRBD1; j_gene: TRBJ1-1; abundance: many; CDR3aa: CASRGQGAGNTEAFF; CDR3nt: TGTGCCAGCAGGGGACAGGGGGCCGGGAACACTGAAGCTTTCTTT
v_gene: TRBV19; d_gene: TRBD1; j_gene: TRBJ2-2; abundance: few; CDR3aa: CASRKSRDRTNTGELFF; CDR3nt: TGTGCCAGTAGAAAATCCCGGGACAGGACGAACACCGGGGAGCTGTTTTTT
v_gene: TRBV2; d_gene: TRBD1; j_gene: TRBJ2-7; abundance: NA; CDR3aa: CASSEGDRAYEQCF; CDR3nt: TGTGCCAGCAGTGAAGGGGACAGAGCCTACGAGCAGTGCTTC
v_gene: TRBV5-1; d_gene: TRBD2; j_gene: TRBJ2-1; abundance: few; CDR3aa: CASSASSGSYNERFF; CDR3nt: TGCGCCAGCAGCGCTTCTAGCGGGTCCTACAATGAGCGGTTCTTC
v_gene: TRBV7-9; d_gene: NA; j_gene: TRBJ1-6; abundance: NA; CDR3aa: CASSLDIYNSPPHF; CDR3nt: TGTGCCAGCAGTTTAGACATTTATAATTCACCCCCTCACTTT
v_gene: TRBV30; d_gene: NA; j_gene: TRBJ2-4; abundance: NA; CDR3aa: CAWGTIAKNIQYF; CDR3nt: TGTGCCTGGGGCACTATAGCCAAAAACATTCAGTACTTC
v_gene: TRBV19; d_gene: TRBD1; j_gene: TRBJ2-3; abundance: NA; CDR3aa: CASSIGQGSTDTQYF; CDR3nt: TGTGCCAGTAGTATCGGACAGGGGAGCACAGATACGCAGTATTTT
v_gene: TRBV5-1; d_gene: NA; j_gene: TRBJ2-1; abundance: many; CDR3aa: CASSLWGGGGLMFF; CDR3nt: TGCGCCAGCAGCTTGTGGGGAGGAGGAGGGCTTATGTTCTTC
v_gene: TRBV12-3/TRBV12-4; d_gene: NA; j_gene: TRBJ1-2; abundance: many; CDR3aa: CASSLDGNYGYTF; CDR3nt: TGTGCCAGCAGTTTAGACGGAAACTATGGCTACACCTTC
v_gene: TRBV3-1; d_gene: TRBD1; j_gene: TRBJ1-1; abundance: many; CDR3aa: CASSHRDRTAFF; CDR3nt: TGTGCCAGCAGCCACCGGGACAGGACAGCTTTCTTT
v_gene: TRBV5-1; d_gene: NA; j_gene: TRBJ2-2; abundance: many; CDR3aa: CASSLVGDHTGELFF; CDR3nt: TGCGCCAGCAGCTTGGTCGGGGACCACACCGGGGAGCTGTTTTTT
v_gene: TRBV20-1; d_gene: NA; j_gene: TRBJ1-1; abundance: many; CDR3aa: CSARSRGRMNTEAFF; CDR3nt: TGCAGTGCTAGATCTAGGGGACGTATGAACACTGAAGCTTTCTTT
v_gene: TRBV7-9; d_gene: NA; j_gene: TRBJ1-4; abundance: many; CDR3aa: CASSLNWEEKLFF; CDR3nt: TGTGCCAGCAGCTTAAATTGGGAGGAAAAACTGTTTTTT
v_gene: TRBV5-5; d_gene: TRBD1; j_gene: TRBJ2-7; abundance: NA; CDR3aa: CASSRGQGAWEQYF; CDR3nt: TGTGCCAGCAGCAGGGGGCAGGGGGCATGGGAGCAGTACTTC
v_gene: TRBV19; d_gene: NA; j_gene: TRBJ2-5; abundance: few; CDR3aa: CASSITGQKETQYF; CDR3nt: TGTGCCAGTAGTATAACCGGACAGAAAGAGACCCAGTACTTC
v_gene: TRBV9; d_gene: NA; j_gene: TRBJ2-5; abundance: once; CDR3aa: CASGLSGLETQYF; CDR3nt: TGTGCCAGCGGCCTATCGGGTCTCGAGACCCAGTACTTC
v_gene: TRBV7-9; d_gene: NA; j_gene: TRBJ2-1; abundance: NA; CDR3aa: CASSLVEDNEQFF; CDR3nt: TGTGCCAGCAGCTTAGTTGAGGACAATGAGCAGTTCTTC
v_gene: TRBV19; d_gene: TRBD2; j_gene: TRBJ2-5; abundance: many; CDR3aa: CASSIHGGEETQYF; CDR3nt: TGTGCCAGTAGTATACATGGGGGGGAAGAGACCCAGTACTTC
v_gene: TRBV6-2/TRBV6-3; d_gene: TRBD1; j_gene: TRBJ2-3; abundance: NA; CDR3aa: CASNTGAATDTQYF; CDR3nt: TGTGCCAGCAACACAGGGGCCGCCACAGATACGCAGTATTTT
v_gene: TRBV15; d_gene: NA; j_gene: TRBJ2-1; abundance: NA; CDR3aa: CATSKGRNNEQFF; CDR3nt: TGTGCCACCAGCAAGGGACGGAACAATGAGCAGTTCTTC
v_gene: TRBV30; d_gene: NA; j_gene: TRBJ1-5; abundance: few; CDR3aa: CAWSVWQWDPYSNQPQHF; CDR3nt: TGTGCCTGGAGTGTATGGCAGTGGGATCCGTATAGCAATCAGCCCCAGCATTTT